The 16 T cell receptor beta chains below were found in one sample sequenced in a study of blood T cell repertoires in COVID-19. Clones were sequenced by immunoSEQ multiplex PCR, and TCRdb holds only the in-frame ones, with some missing. The sample consists of roughly 150,000 clones, approximately 80% of them appearing once. The source material was PBMCs or T cells enriched from blood (not recorded which). The source is a woman aged 50 to 60 who had recovered from COVID-19.

The V gene is TRBV7-8, the J gene TRBJ1-5; unclear D gene. Germline V lookup: CDR1 SGHVS, CDR2 FQNEAQ. The CDR3 has 14 residues. V was shortened by 1 base and J by 4 bases, with 8 bases between the two germline ends. The CDR3 protein is CASSLENGNQPQHF. CDR3 DNA: TGTGCCAGCAGCTTAGAGAACGGGAATCAGCCCCAGCATTTT.

In this sample, this clone turned up once. This chain links TRBV6-1 with TRBJ2-5, with D maybe TRBD1 (5 bases). This CDR3 contains 14 residues. Germline-derived CDR1 and CDR2 are MNHNS and SASEGT. With 0 bases removed from V and 7 bases from J, the gap between germline ends came to 12 bases. The CDR3, as DNA: TGTGCCAGCAGTGAAGCTTGGGGAACAGGGACCCAGTACTTC. It codes for CASSEAWGTGTQYF.

V and J are TRBV6-2 or TRBV6-3 and TRBJ2-3; 7 positions agree with TRBD1. This CDR3 region has 13 residues. V was pared by 2 bases and J by 8 bases, with 4 bases of the junction left unmatched. Per germline, CDR1 MNHEY and CDR2 SVGEGT. The CDR3 sequence: CASSYLPGGTQYF. The CDR3 DNA sequence: TGTGCCAGCAGTTACCTCCCAGGGGGTACGCAGTATTTT.

The chain has TRBV10-3 and TRBJ1-6, with TRBD1 matching 9 bases. The CDR3 loop spans 14 amino acids. V was clipped by 4 bases and J by 10 bases; unmatched bases: 5. The germline V gene has CDR1 ENHRY and CDR2 SYGVKD. As DNA, the CDR3 is TGTGCCATCAGTGTGGGACAGGGTAACTCACCCCTCCACTTT. Translation gives CAISVGQGNSPLHF.

This clone showed up just once. The rearrangement joins TRBV29-1 to TRBJ1-5; D might be TRBD1 (5 bases). This CDR3 is built from 14 residues. Between the trimmed V and J ends, which lost 4 bases and 0 bases, there was a span of 10 bases. Germline V lookup: CDR1 SQVTM, CDR2 ANQGSEA. The CDR3 sequence: CSVGSGLSNQPQHF. CDR3 DNA: TGCAGCGTTGGTTCAGGGCTTAGCAATCAGCCCCAGCATTTT.

V and J are TRBV10-3 and TRBJ2-1, with 10 nucleotides matching TRBD1. V dropped 6 bases and J dropped 8; count of bases not matched to a gene: 10. The CDR3 loop spans 15 amino acids. Germline-derived CDR1 and CDR2 are ENHRY and SYGVKD. The CDR3 bases are TGTGCCATCAGCAGAACGGGACAGGGGCAGGATGAGCAGTTCTTC. Its protein is CAISRTGQGQDEQFF.

This clone was counted between two and nine times. V is TRBV5-1 and J is TRBJ2-2, with D perhaps matching TRBD1 (6 bases). V was shortened by 4 bases and J by 0 bases, with 13 bases between the two germline ends. There are 16 residues in the CDR3. CDR1 is SGHRS and CDR2 is YFSETQ in the germline V gene. CDR3 coding DNA: TGCGCCAGCAGCCCGTCCGGGACAACGAACACCGGGGAGCTGTTTTTT. Translation: CASSPSGTTNTGELFF.

The chain combines TRBV4-2 with TRBJ2-7; TRBD2 matches 11 bases. Germline V gene lookup returns CDR1 LGHNA and CDR2 YNFKEQ. With 5 bases clipped from V and 0 bases from J, the junction kept 6 bases outside the gene matches. This CDR3 has 16 amino acids. Here the CDR3 reads CASSGTSGGLSYEQYF. In DNA form, the CDR3 reads TGTGCCAGCAGCGGTACTAGCGGGGGCCTCTCCTACGAGCAGTACTTC.

The rearrangement links TRBV5-1 to TRBJ2-1, with TRBD2 matching over 8 bases. This CDR3 has 16 residues. Trimming took 1 base from V and 9 from J; bases not matched to a gene: 12. CDR1 and CDR2 (germline): SGHRS, YFSETQ. The CDR3, as DNA: TGCGCCAGCAGCTTGAATGCAGGCCCCGGGGGGGGTGAGCAGTTCTTC. It yields the protein CASSLNAGPGGGEQFF.

This clone was detected a few times. This chain joins TRBV27 and TRBJ1-5; 9 bases agree with TRBD1. Germline CDR1 and CDR2: MNHEY and SMNVEV (reference sequence). The junction had 7 bases not matched to a gene; V was cut back by 2 bases and J by 11 bases. This CDR3 is built from 14 residues. The CDR3 spells CASSLTGQGLTQHF. CDR3 nucleotide sequence: TGTGCCAGCAGTTTAACGGGACAGGGTTTGACCCAGCATTTT.

The chain employs TRBV28 and TRBJ1-5; D is undetermined. Germline CDR1 reads MDHEN; CDR2 reads SYDVKM. CDR3 length: 14 residues. The V end lost 2 bases, the J end lost 5 bases, and 10 bases lay between the germline ends. In nucleotides, the CDR3 is TGTGCCAGCAGTTTAGAGCCCCAAGATCAGCCCCAGCATTTT. This sequence encodes CASSLEPQDQPQHF. Supplemented by reference TRBV28 and TRBJ1-5, the full variable domain reads DVKVTQSSRYLVKRTGEKVFLECVQDMDHENMFWYRQDPGLGLRLIYFSYDVKMKEKGDIPEGYSVSREKKERFSLILESASTNQTSMYLCASSLEPQDQPQHFGDGTRLSIL.

This clone was recorded once. The chain recombines TRBV29-1 with TRBJ1-2; 10 bases map to TRBD1. Trimming at V came to 7 bases and at J to 12 bases, leaving 14 bases not matched to a gene. Germline CDR1 and CDR2: SQVTM and ANQGSEA. The CDR3 length is 13 residues. The CDR3 is CSAKAGTGASNTF. The CDR3 DNA reads as TGCAGCGCCAAAGCCGGGACAGGGGCTTCCAACACCTTC.

The V and J genes are TRBV2 and TRBJ1-1; D is possibly TRBD1 (6 bases). The CDR3 has 14 residues. Trimming left V 6 bases short and J 1 base short, with 12 bases between. The germline CDR1 and CDR2 sequences are SNHLY and FYNNEI. CDR3 nucleotide sequence: TGTGCCAGCAGCCCCACAGGGACGAACACTGAAGCTTTCTTT. As protein: CASSPTGTNTEAFF.

The chain combines TRBV5-1 with TRBJ1-2; 7 bases agree with TRBD1. Trimming took 2 bases from V and 6 from J; bases not matched to a gene: 7. Germline V lookup: CDR1 SGHRS, CDR2 YFSETQ. This CDR3 is 14 amino acids long. In DNA, the CDR3 is TGCGCCAGCAGCTTCCTGACAGGGATGGATGGCTACACCTTC. This sequence encodes CASSFLTGMDGYTF.

The chain carries TRBV30 and TRBJ1-4; 8 bases map to TRBD1. The CDR3 totals 13 residues. V shed 2 bases, J shed 8 bases, and the junction held 4 bases outside the gene matches. CDR1 is GTSNPN, CDR2 SVGIG, per germline (reference sequence). The CDR3 coding sequence is TGTGCCTGGAGTAAGGGACAGGAGGAAAAACTGTTTTTT. Translation: CAWSKGQEEKLFF.

The chain couples TRBV7-3 to TRBJ1-6, with 9 bases identical to TRBD1. The junction had 6 bases not matched to a gene; V was cut back by 6 bases and J by 9 bases. CDR3 length: 14 residues. CDR1 is SGHTA, CDR2 FQGTGA, per germline. CDR3 sequence: CASSLQGAGSPLHF. For the CDR3, the DNA is TGTGCCAGCAGTCTACAGGGGGCCGGTTCACCCCTCCACTTT.